The T cell receptor (beta chain) described here comes from a study of cytomegalovirus exposure and HLA in healthy donors (dated by TCRdb to 2016 to 2017). About the study as a whole: An earlier analysis of around 600 of the donors reported 250 to 300 Gb of sequence data and some 120 million unique TCR beta sequences from about 179 million T cells. An early release covering just under 650 HLA-typed donors comprised 250 to 350 gigabases of sequencing data and 65 million to 100 million unique TCR sequences. The genetic ancestry cluster associated with self-reported Caucasian donors included approximately 85% of the roughly 380 genotyped donors. The study aimed to test whether signatures of past pathogen exposure could be identified by cataloging public T cell receptors. The T cell repertoires of around 730 subjects were profiled by immunosequencing and related to cytomegalovirus serostatus. Along with the roughly 670-subject first cohort, a separate validation cohort of over a hundred different subjects was used. High-throughput TCR immunosequencing, statistical association of individual TCRs with disease status, and machine learning were combined to predict cytomegalovirus infection status. A later analysis re-analyzed previously published TCR beta repertoires from about 730 donors and added high-resolution HLA genotyping to study TCR occurrence patterns. The later analysis used no new phenotypic data to find candidate immune exposures, relying instead on TCR beta sequences and their occurrence across donors. To decide whether each TCR beta V gene segment behaved as functional or pseudogenic, an earlier analysis of nearly 600 of the donors relied on high-throughput TCR beta sequencing. Donor age, sex, ethnicity and CMV serostatus were collected together with the repertoire data. A later genetic analysis used genome-wide SNP genotypes for about 65% of the 666 donors, treating that subset as a discovery cohort. All discovery cohort repertoires had been generated on a single sequencing platform. Class I and class II HLA loci were covered by the typing at four-digit resolution. Typing coverage differed by locus: A, B, C, DRB1 and DQB1 were typed in roughly 620-630 donors, DQA1 in approximately 520, DPA1 in approximately 610, and DPB1 in just under 480. Several DR-DQ haplotypes were handled as single units for association and clustering, since linkage in the cohort was strong. Among 300 to 500 genotyped donors of the cohort, an average of about 240,000 unique TCR beta nucleotide sequences was sequenced per donor, of which approximately 18% were non-productive. Study-wide conclusions, independent of this receptor: In this cohort, only TCR beta chains were sequenced, and detectable features were limited by the absence of alpha or paired-chain data. In a later analysis, the rate of TCR association differed among HLA loci, with DRB1 alleles having the most associated TCRs and HLA-C alleles having the fewest. A few of the identified cytomegalovirus-associated TCR beta chains were confirmed in vitro to be specific for cytomegalovirus antigens. Most TCR sequences were seen in very few donors, while some public TCRs were found in many individuals. A later analysis found that HLA-associated TCR beta chains were more clonally expanded and had lower generation probabilities than equally common non-associated chains. In a later genetic analysis, fewer N-insertions in productive TCRs were reported among donors in an Asian-associated ancestry cluster than the roughly 700-donor mean. Immune exposure information for the cohort was limited to CMV serostatus. When HLA alleles, especially DR and DQ, strongly co-occurred, TCR associations were difficult to assign to individual alleles. A later genetic analysis associated a missense DCLRE1C variant with V-gene and J-gene trimming of TCR beta chains, and an independent cohort replicated the association. Some IMGT-functional V segments, including TRBV6-2 and TRBV6-3, could not be told apart with the 87-base-pair reads, so those segments were excluded. Broadly in line with IMGT annotations, most TCR beta V segments showed up in productive rearrangements about 90% or about 30% of the time in an earlier analysis of about 500 of the donors. Several of the top co-occurrence clusters appeared to be linked to parvovirus B19, influenza, CMV and Epstein-Barr virus, according to a later analysis. Cytomegalovirus status was reported to be diagnosed by the classifier with high specificity and sensitivity in both the original and validation cohorts. Because HLA typing was missing for some donors at each locus, association tests included only the typed subset. Because counts were too low, approximately 18 rarely observed V segments, including chromosome 9 orphons, were excluded from the earlier analysis of around 590 of the donors. According to a later analysis, most CMV-associated TCR beta chains appeared to be HLA-restricted, and the HLA associations seemed to be driven largely by CMV exposure. A total of roughly 160 TCR beta chains were listed by the study as associated with cytomegalovirus. According to the authors, the approach could potentially be generalized to other disease states and immunological phenotypes. Presence/absence analyses assumed roughly uniform sequencing depth across donors, an assumption that may not hold. A group of highly shared sequence variants was considered likely to be a technical artifact of the sequencing pipeline. Linkage disequilibrium might explain the correlated functional status among segregating V segments, but an unknown experimental factor could not be ruled out. In a later analysis, over 15,000 TCR beta sequences were associated with specific HLA alleles at a false discovery rate of 0.05. A further reported finding was that TCR beta sequences accurately predicted the HLA-A and HLA-B alleles for most subjects in the first cohort.

Turning to this clone: Its antigen remains undetermined. No quality values exist for individual bases; no much larger clone is one base distant.

From the cysteine up to the phenylalanine, the CDR3 has a length of 15 residues. Just the 45-base CDR3 DNA is kept, in frame starting at base 1. After removal of 9 bases from V and 0 bases from J, the junction retains 9 bases not matched to a gene. The germline V gene encodes CDR1 MNHNS and CDR2 SASEGT. The cohort was made up of under 800 healthy bone marrow donors. All cohort members were sampled while nominally healthy, although unrecorded immune exposures were likely present. The donor was CMV seronegative and was included in the group of several hundred seronegative cohort members. A peripheral blood sample was provided by each donor, and peripheral blood mononuclear cells were used for TCR beta sequencing. Genomic DNA extraction from the blood cell samples was performed with the Qiagen DNeasy Blood Extraction Kit. Receptor libraries were prepared by the immunoSEQ multiplex PCR assay. The multiplex PCR relied on a mix of 60 forward primers for TCR Vbeta segments and 13 reverse primers for TCR Jbeta segments. The CDR3 region of rearranged TCR beta genes was amplified from genomic DNA by a multiplex PCR assay. The amplified TCR beta libraries were sequenced on the Illumina HiSeq System as 87-base-pair reads. The paper's processing steps were these. A later analysis counted about 82 million unique TCR beta chains across the 666 repertoires, and 10 million to 12 million of these chains were shared by at least two donors. Raw reads were error-corrected and collapsed into unique sequences with a nearest-neighbor algorithm that merged closely related sequences to remove PCR and sequencing errors. To assign V, D and J gene segments, CDR3 sequences were aligned to IMGT reference sequences. For a sequence to be retained, a match of at least six nucleotides was required to both a V gene segment and a J gene segment. A rearrangement counted as productive if the CDR3 had no stop codons and remained in frame with V and J, and every other rearrangement counted as non-productive. CDR3 was defined by IMGT convention, running from the second conserved V-encoded cysteine to the conserved J-encoded phenylalanine. Sequences without an unambiguous match to a single V gene segment were excluded from the earlier analysis of several hundred of the donors. In an earlier analysis of some 590 of the donors, a V segment was called functional when productive rearrangements were above 56.7%, and segregating when the standard deviation between donors exceeded 5%. To diagnose cytomegalovirus status from the catalog of TCR beta chain sequences, a statistical classification framework was built. In a later analysis, V and J genes were assigned by comparing TCR nucleotide sequences against IMGT/GENE-DB human TR gene sequences. In a later analysis, CDR3 sequences and most-parsimonious VDJ recombination scenarios were assigned using the TCRdist pipeline. In a later analysis, each TCR beta chain was defined by its CDR3 amino acid sequence together with its V-gene family, and reads without a unique V-gene family were excluded. A later analysis removed several hundred highly shared, low-generation-probability nucleotide sequences to deal with suspected cross-contamination and a sequencing artifact. In a later analysis, a clonal expansion index was calculated for each public chain from normalized within-repertoire ranks of inferred template counts. In a later analysis, generation probabilities were computed with a VDJ recombination model fitted to out-of-frame rearrangements, and the resulting probabilities were checked against IGoR. In a later analysis, hypergeometric tests were used to score TCR-TCR, TCR-HLA and TCR-CMV co-occurrence, with a repertoire-size bias correction applied to TCR pairs. To estimate false discovery rates, a later analysis permuted the HLA or CMV assignments 20 times. In a later analysis, co-occurring TCRs were grouped using DBSCAN, with TCRdist sequence similarity added in when clustering inside HLA-allele-positive subsets. Repertoires with fewer than 30,000 or more than 120,000 public chains were left out of co-occurrence clustering, as were a handful of repertoires with anomalous nucleotide sharing. In TCRdb, the immuneACCESS table is reduced to in-frame sequences with V and J assigned. These tables do not hold every clone; where another copy was compared, an unresolved V gene accounts for under half, and the others remain unexplained. The V and J calls and clone size were taken over from that table, and D and trimming were inferred from the DNA. This sample holds 130,000 to 150,000 clones; approximately 79% were observed only once. Roughly 2.9% of the sample lies in the top ten.

The V and J genes are TRBV6-1 and TRBJ2-7, and 9 junctional nucleotides match TRBD1. The sequencing sample was made of PBMCs. The source of this sequence is a woman aged 25 to 45 in good health and CMV-seronegative. Here is the DNA: TGTGCCAGTTCGCGGGACAGGGAGATCTCCTACGAGCAGTACTTC. Translated, this is CASSRDREISYEQYF.